The rows below give T cell receptor beta chains drawn from one sample of a study of cytomegalovirus exposure and HLA in healthy donors. TCRdb keeps only in-frame clones here, not all; method: immunoSEQ multiplex PCR. The table has 55,000 to 65,000 clones, roughly 77% seen once. Sequencing was carried out using PBMCs. The receptors were sampled from a man aged 25-40 years in good health and CMV-seropositive. Both conserved end residues are part of each CDR3. Each record gives: clone size, V gene, D gene, CDR3 protein. D genes are given only for firm matches. For some rows the clone size is stated as once, few or many, or as a class when expanded; others skip it.

few | TRBV6-1 | . | CASSETDDQPQHF
once | TRBV27 | . | CASSLSMGVFLGGYTF
. | TRBV2 | TRBD2 | CASSEGGGAYEQYF
. | TRBV7-2 | TRBD1 | CASSSHHRGLTYEQYF
. | TRBV28 | . | CASSIQNGPANYGYTF
once | TRBV6-5 | TRBD1 | CASRQGIGYEQFF
few | TRBV28 | TRBD1 | CASTPGGLGAMNTEAFF
. | TRBV5-8 | . | CASSPTPAGLTGNTIYF
. | TRBV7-9 | . | CASRVSGNEKLFF
few | TRBV5-4 | TRBD2 | CASTTWGLAGPGRHQETQYF
. | TRBV7-3 | TRBD2 | CASSSGLAGGQETQYF
. | TRBV28 | TRBD1 | CASSPGDRGRGYGYTF
. | TRBV5-6 | . | CASSLEEVGTQYF
few | TRBV6-5 | TRBD1 | CASSYSTGVRLLAFF
. | TRBV6-5 | . | CASRNMNTEAFF
. | TRBV4-1 | TRBD1 | CASSPGTAANQPQHF
. | TRBV30 | . | CAWRGDTSASTDTQYF